This is a list of T cell receptor beta chains from one sample in a study of identical twins. TCRdb redid the calling of the 5' RACE reads with MiXCR, one entry per CDR3 protein. The table has about 200,000 distinct CDR3 sequences, approximately 15% seen once. These data are also associated with another study on T cells expressing NK-cell markers.

Sequences were obtained from CD8+ T cells sorted from blood. These receptors all stem from a woman in her late teens or twenties in good health. Both conserved end residues are part of each CDR3. The D gene is left open where the match is weak. Size is omitted from some rows. Given values are once, few, many or a class for expanded clones.

TRBD1	TRBJ2-1	TRBV6-1	-	CASSQGTAAYNEQFF	TGTGCCAGCAGCCAAGGGACAGCGGCCTACAATGAGCAGTTCTTC
-	TRBJ2-4	TRBV13	few	CASSLEGSVKNIQYF	TGTGCCAGCAGCTTAGAGGGATCGGTCAAAAACATTCAGTACTTC
-	TRBJ2-1	TRBV7-9	-	CASSPRTDRRANNEQFF	TGTGCCAGCAGTCCCCGGACAGACCGGCGGGCTAACAATGAGCAGTTCTTC
-	TRBJ1-6	TRBV12-3/TRBV12-4	-	CASKDHPGALHF	TGTGCCAGCAAGGATCACCCAGGGGCCCTCCACTTT
-	TRBJ2-1	TRBV4-3	few	CASSQDSAGQSYNEQFF	TGCGCCAGCAGCCAAGATTCTGCGGGTCAGTCCTACAATGAGCAGTTCTTC
-	TRBJ1-1	TRBV7-9	many	CASSPPRGADTEAFF	TGTGCCAGCAGCCCCCCCCGCGGGGCGGACACTGAAGCTTTCTTT
TRBD1	TRBJ2-7	TRBV12-3/TRBV12-4	few	CASSPLGTGGEEQYF	TGTGCCAGCAGTCCCCTCGGGACAGGGGGAGAGGAGCAGTACTTC
-	TRBJ2-7	TRBV29-1	-	CSVTLATQVSYEQYF	TGCAGCGTTACCCTAGCTACACAGGTTTCCTACGAGCAGTACTTC
TRBD1	TRBJ2-5	TRBV6-1	-	CASSSYGGRGKETQYF	TGTGCCAGCAGTAGTTATGGGGGCAGGGGGAAAGAGACCCAGTACTTC
TRBD2	TRBJ2-3	TRBV7-6	few	CASSLNIQRGAWTDTQYF	TGTGCCAGCAGCCTAAATATCCAGCGGGGGGCTTGGACAGATACGCAGTATTTT
TRBD2	TRBJ2-3	TRBV9	few	CASSASGAHTDTQYF	TGTGCCAGCAGCGCGAGCGGGGCTCACACAGATACGCAGTATTTT
-	TRBJ1-2	TRBV5-5	many	CASSFLTKDGYTF	TGTGCCAGCAGCTTTCTGACTAAGGATGGCTACACCTTC
-	TRBJ1-1	TRBV12-3/TRBV12-4	-	CASSLTGGGNEAFF	TGTGCCAGCAGTTTAACCGGGGGCGGGAATGAAGCTTTCTTT
TRBD2	TRBJ2-3	TRBV23-1	-	CASSPAGREAPKWGTDTQYF	TGCGCCAGCAGTCCTGCGGGGCGGGAGGCTCCCAAATGGGGCACAGATACGCAGTATTTT
-	TRBJ1-1	TRBV11-2	-	CASSHFRQSRNTEAFF	TGTGCCAGCAGCCATTTCCGACAGTCTAGGAACACTGAAGCTTTCTTT
-	TRBJ2-7	TRBV30	few	CAWRVRAGEQYF	TGTGCCTGGAGGGTCAGGGCGGGCGAGCAGTACTTC
-	TRBJ2-1	TRBV15	few	CATSSPLQSTHEQFF	TGTGCCACCAGCAGTCCTCTACAGAGCACCCATGAGCAGTTCTTC
TRBD1	TRBJ1-1	TRBV11-2	-	CASSPRTGLNTEAFF	TGTGCCAGCAGCCCTCGGACAGGGTTGAACACTGAAGCTTTCTTT
TRBD2	TRBJ2-2	TRBV27	-	CASRLTSGESGELFF	TGTGCCAGCAGATTGACTAGCGGGGAATCCGGGGAGCTGTTTTTT
TRBD1	TRBJ1-4	TRBV9	few	CASSGGLTGLGMEKLFF	TGTGCCAGCAGCGGCGGGCTGACAGGGCTCGGTATGGAAAAACTGTTTTTT
-	TRBJ2-7	TRBV6-1	few	CASSPRVSGYEQYF	TGTGCCAGCAGTCCACGCGTATCTGGGTACGAGCAGTACTTC
-	TRBJ1-1	TRBV6-2/TRBV6-3	-	CASSYSIVGTEAFF	TGTGCCAGCAGTTACTCGATTGTGGGAACTGAAGCTTTCTTT
TRBD1	TRBJ1-5	TRBV19	few	CASILGGNSNQPQHF	TGTGCCAGTATTTTAGGGGGCAATAGCAATCAGCCCCAGCATTTT
TRBD2	TRBJ2-3	TRBV14	-	CASSPGLAAQYF	TGTGCCAGCAGCCCCGGACTAGCGGCGCAGTATTTT
-	TRBJ2-1	TRBV20-1	-	CSATPESSNEQFF	TGCAGTGCTACGCCCGAAAGCAGCAATGAGCAGTTCTTC
-	TRBJ2-6	TRBV19	few	CASSIDLGGFSGANVLTF	TGTGCCAGTAGTATAGATCTTGGGGGGTTCTCTGGGGCCAACGTCCTGACTTTC
-	TRBJ2-7	TRBV9	-	CASSAETATYEQYF	TGTGCCAGCAGCGCCGAGACGGCTACCTACGAGCAGTACTTC
-	TRBJ2-2	TRBV7-2	-	CARGVPNTGELFF	TGTGCCAGGGGGGTCCCGAACACCGGGGAGCTGTTTTTT
-	TRBJ2-1	TRBV7-6	-	CASSFAVYNEQFF	TGTGCCAGCAGCTTCGCGGTTTACAATGAGCAGTTCTTC
TRBD2	TRBJ2-2	TRBV19	-	CASSIGAGVPGELFF	TGTGCCAGTAGTATCGGGGCGGGGGTCCCCGGGGAGCTGTTTTTT
-	TRBJ2-6	TRBV4-3	many	CASSQESGTGANVLTF	TGCGCCAGCAGCCAAGAGTCGGGGACCGGGGCCAACGTCCTGACTTTC
TRBD1	TRBJ2-1	TRBV9	-	CASSVQPGQGIYNEQFF	TGTGCCAGCAGCGTCCAGCCTGGACAGGGGATCTACAATGAGCAGTTCTTC
-	TRBJ1-6	TRBV9	many	CASSPLDNSPLHF	TGTGCCAGTAGCCCTCTCGATAATTCACCCCTCCACTTT
-	TRBJ2-7	TRBV5-1	many	CASSSGISYEQYF	TGCGCCAGCAGTTCAGGAATTTCCTACGAGCAGTACTTC
-	TRBJ2-7	TRBV20-1	-	CSAGTYYEQYF	TGCAGTGCTGGGACGTACTACGAGCAGTACTTC
TRBD1	TRBJ2-7	TRBV10-3	-	CAISDPGTVDPYEQYF	TGTGCCATCAGTGACCCCGGGACAGTAGATCCCTACGAGCAGTACTTC
TRBD2	TRBJ2-5	TRBV13	few	CASSPRTSGKETQYF	TGTGCCAGCAGCCCAAGGACTAGCGGGAAAGAGACCCAGTACTTC
-	TRBJ2-7	TRBV5-1	few	CASSLAGLAAYEQYF	TGCGCCAGCAGCTTGGCCGGTTTGGCAGCCTACGAGCAGTACTTC
-	TRBJ2-1	TRBV4-3	-	CASSQARRGNEQFF	TGCGCCAGCAGCCAAGCGAGGAGGGGTAATGAGCAGTTCTTC
TRBD2	TRBJ2-7	TRBV29-1	few	CSVPSGGGGEQYF	TGCAGCGTTCCTTCGGGGGGGGGCGGCGAGCAGTACTTC
TRBD1	TRBJ1-2	TRBV3-1	-	CASSQEGTGTHGYTF	TGTGCCAGCAGCCAAGAGGGGACAGGGACTCATGGCTACACCTTC
-	TRBJ2-6	TRBV28	few	CASSARTGANVLTF	TGTGCCAGCAGTGCCAGGACTGGGGCCAACGTCCTGACTTTC
TRBD1	TRBJ1-2	TRBV9	few	CASTKDLGDRPLGYTF	TGTGCCAGCACCAAAGATTTGGGGGACAGACCTCTGGGCTACACCTTC
-	TRBJ2-2	TRBV6-2/TRBV6-3	-	CASSYSPGELFF	TGTGCCAGCAGTTACTCTCCCGGGGAGCTGTTTTTT
TRBD2	TRBJ2-7	TRBV12-3/TRBV12-4	few	CASSHLLADFGEQYF	TGTGCCAGCAGTCACCTCCTAGCGGACTTTGGCGAGCAGTACTTC
-	TRBJ2-7	TRBV20-1	-	CSASQGNSAYEQYF	TGCAGTGCTAGTCAGGGGAACTCGGCCTACGAGCAGTACTTC
-	TRBJ2-7	TRBV7-9	few	CASSLVLSYEQYF	TGTGCCAGCAGCTTGGTGCTCTCCTACGAGCAGTACTTC
-	TRBJ2-3	TRBV11-1	medium-sized	CASSLYWFGTDTQYF	TGTGCCAGCAGCTTATACTGGTTCGGCACAGATACGCAGTATTTT
TRBD1	TRBJ1-2	TRBV20-1	few	CSARVLGQGEGYTF	TGCAGTGCTAGAGTCTTGGGACAGGGCGAGGGCTACACCTTC
-	TRBJ1-1	TRBV7-9	-	CASSLSGEQAFF	TGTGCCAGCAGCTTATCAGGGGAACAAGCTTTCTTT
TRBD2	TRBJ2-7	TRBV27	-	CASSLSNAGDPRAYEQYF	TGTGCCAGCAGTTTATCGAACGCGGGGGACCCCCGAGCCTACGAGCAGTACTTC
TRBD1	TRBJ1-6	TRBV6-5	-	CASSYYDREGDSPLHF	TGTGCCAGCAGTTATTACGACAGGGAAGGGGATTCACCCCTCCACTTT
TRBD1	TRBJ2-7	TRBV20-1	-	CSARDLYRGLFEQYF	TGCAGTGCTAGAGATCTTTACAGGGGGCTTTTTGAGCAGTACTTC
-	TRBJ2-1	TRBV29-1	few	CSVQSPNEQFF	TGCAGCGTCCAGAGCCCTAATGAGCAGTTCTTC